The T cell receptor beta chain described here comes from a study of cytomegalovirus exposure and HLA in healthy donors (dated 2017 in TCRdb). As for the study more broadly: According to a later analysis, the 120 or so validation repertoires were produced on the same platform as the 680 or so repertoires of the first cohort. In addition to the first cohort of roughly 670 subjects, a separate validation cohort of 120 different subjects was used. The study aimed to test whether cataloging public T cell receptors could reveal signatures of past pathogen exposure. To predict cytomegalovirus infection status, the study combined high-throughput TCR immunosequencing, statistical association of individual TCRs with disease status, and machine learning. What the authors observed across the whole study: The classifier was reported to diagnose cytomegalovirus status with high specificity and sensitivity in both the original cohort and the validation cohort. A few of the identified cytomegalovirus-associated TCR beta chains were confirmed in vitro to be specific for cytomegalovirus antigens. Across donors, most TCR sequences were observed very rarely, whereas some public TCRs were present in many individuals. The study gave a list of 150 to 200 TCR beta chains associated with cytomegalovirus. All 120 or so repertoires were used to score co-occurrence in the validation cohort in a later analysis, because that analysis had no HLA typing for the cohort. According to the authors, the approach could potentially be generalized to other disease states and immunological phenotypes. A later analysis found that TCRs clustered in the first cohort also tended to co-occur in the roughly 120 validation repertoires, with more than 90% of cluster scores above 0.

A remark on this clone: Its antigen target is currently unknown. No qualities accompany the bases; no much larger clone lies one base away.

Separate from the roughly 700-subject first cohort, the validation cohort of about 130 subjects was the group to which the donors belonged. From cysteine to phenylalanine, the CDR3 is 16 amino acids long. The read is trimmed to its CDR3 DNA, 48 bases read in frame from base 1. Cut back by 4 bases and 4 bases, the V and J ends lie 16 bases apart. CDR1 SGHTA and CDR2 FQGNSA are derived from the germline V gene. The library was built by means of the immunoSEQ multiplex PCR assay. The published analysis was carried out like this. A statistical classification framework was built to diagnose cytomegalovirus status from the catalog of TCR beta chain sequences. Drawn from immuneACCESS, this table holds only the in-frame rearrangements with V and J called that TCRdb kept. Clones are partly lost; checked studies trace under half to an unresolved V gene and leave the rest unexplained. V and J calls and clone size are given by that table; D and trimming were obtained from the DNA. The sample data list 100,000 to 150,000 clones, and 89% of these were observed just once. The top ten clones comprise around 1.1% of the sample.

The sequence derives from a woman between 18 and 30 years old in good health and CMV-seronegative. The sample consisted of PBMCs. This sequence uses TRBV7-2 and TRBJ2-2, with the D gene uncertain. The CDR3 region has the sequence CASSYYFSPTTGELFF. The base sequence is TGTGCCAGCAGCTACTACTTTAGCCCGACCACCGGGGAGCTGTTTTTT.